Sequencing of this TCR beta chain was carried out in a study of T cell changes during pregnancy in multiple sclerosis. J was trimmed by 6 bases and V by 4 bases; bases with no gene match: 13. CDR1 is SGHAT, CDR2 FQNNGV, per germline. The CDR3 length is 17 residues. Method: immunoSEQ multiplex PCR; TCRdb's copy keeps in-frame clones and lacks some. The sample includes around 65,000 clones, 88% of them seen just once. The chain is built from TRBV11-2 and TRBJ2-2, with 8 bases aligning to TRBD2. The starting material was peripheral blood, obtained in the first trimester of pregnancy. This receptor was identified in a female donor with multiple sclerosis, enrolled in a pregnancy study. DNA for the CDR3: TGTGCCAGCAGCTGGGGGGGGCAGCGGGAGTTTGCCGGGGAGCTGTTTTTT. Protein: CASSWGGQREFAGELFF.